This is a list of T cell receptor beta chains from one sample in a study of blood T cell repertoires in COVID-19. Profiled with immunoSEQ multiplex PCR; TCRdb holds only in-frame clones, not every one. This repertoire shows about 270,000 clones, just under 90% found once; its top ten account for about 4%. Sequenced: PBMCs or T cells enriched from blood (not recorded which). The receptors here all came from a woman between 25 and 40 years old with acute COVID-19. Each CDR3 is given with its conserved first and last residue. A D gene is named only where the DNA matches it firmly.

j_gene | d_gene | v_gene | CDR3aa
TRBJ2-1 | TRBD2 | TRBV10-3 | CAITSSGNYNEQFF
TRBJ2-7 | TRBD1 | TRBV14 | CASSQNHRGTEQYF
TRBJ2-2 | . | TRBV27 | CATRVGLAGGELFF
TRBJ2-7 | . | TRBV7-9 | CASRSQLGEDSYEQYF
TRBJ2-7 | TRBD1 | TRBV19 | CASSPGQGTYEQYF
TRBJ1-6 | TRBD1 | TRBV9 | CASSVDGQGAISPLHF
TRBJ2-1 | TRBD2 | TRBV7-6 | CASSLSAGGTNEQFF
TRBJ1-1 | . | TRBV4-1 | CASSQGESEAFF
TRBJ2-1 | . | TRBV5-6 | CATSGLAVNEQFF
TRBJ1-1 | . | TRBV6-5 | CASSSPGIMNTEAFF
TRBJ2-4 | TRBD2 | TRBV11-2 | CASSLPLSGLAGGDIQYF
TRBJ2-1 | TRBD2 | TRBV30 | CAWTSGSTYNEQFF
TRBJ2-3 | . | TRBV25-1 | CASSAGRGGTDTQYF
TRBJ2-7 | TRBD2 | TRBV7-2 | CASSLQREFEQYF
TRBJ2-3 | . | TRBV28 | CASSSFISTDTQYF
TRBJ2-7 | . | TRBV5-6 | CASSLVGRTYEQYF
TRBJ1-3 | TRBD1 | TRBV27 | CASRQGTGTGNTIYF
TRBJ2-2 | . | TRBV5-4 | CASSLGTRADTGELFF
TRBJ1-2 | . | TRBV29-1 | CSVEAGFYGYTF
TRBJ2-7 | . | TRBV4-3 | CASSQDLNTGSYEQYF